This TCR beta chain was sequenced during a study of T cells in localized non-small cell lung cancer. The table came from immunoSEQ multiplex PCR; TCRdb's copy has only in-frame clones and leaves some out. The repertoire holds about 870 clones, roughly a sixth seen once, with approximately 18% in the top ten. Broader study findings: Sequence data derive from only one tumor region, so heterogeneity remains possible. Peak T cell clonality was found in uninvolved adjacent lung, exceeding tumor.

The germline V gene encodes CDR1 SGHNT and CDR2 YENEEA. CDR3 size: 15 residues. After removal of 5 bases from V and 6 bases from J, the junction contained 11 bases not matched to a gene. Only a few counts were recorded for this clone. Its specificity is unknown. The V call is TRBV11-3, the J call TRBJ2-7; 9 bases fit TRBD1. The clonotype originates from a female donor aged 60 or older with stage I squamous cell lung carcinoma. The sequencing used lung tumor tissue, collected before any cancer treatment. The chain's CDR3 is CASSRTWGQGSEQYF. DNA for the CDR3: TGTGCCAGCAGCCGGACCTGGGGACAGGGATCCGAGCAGTACTTC.